This TCR beta chain was found in a study of cytomegalovirus exposure and HLA in healthy donors. Study-level information: Among the 400 or so donors who were genotyped, 81% fell in the genetic ancestry cluster that is associated with self-reported Caucasian donors. Overall study findings and caveats: An analysis was carried out later, and it reportedly showed fewer N-insertions in an Asian-associated ancestry cluster than the roughly 700-donor mean.

Details on this clone: What it binds is unknown.

It was with 60 Vbeta and 13 Jbeta primers that the PCR ran. Authors' data handling: Some 9.9 million shared chains were among approximately 87 million unique TCR beta chains counted in a later analysis. Profiling relied on immunoSEQ multiplex PCR, and the TCRdb table lists in-frame clones only, not all of them. V and J calls plus clone size are reproduced from that table; the DNA served to infer D and trimming. The sample contains 54,000 or so clones, roughly 50% of which appear only once. V lost 2 bases to trimming and J lost 5 bases; unmatched junction nucleotides: 8. CDR3 length: 16 residues. Donors had nominal health at sampling but likely had unrecorded immune exposures.

The sequencing sample was made of PBMCs. The receptor's source is a human donor in good health. The chain carries TRBV23-1 and TRBJ2-1, with TRBD2 matching 8 bases. TRBV23-1 is an ORF, with its function uncertain. In DNA, the CDR3 is TGCGCCAGCAGTCAAGGGACGGGGGGGAGGGACAATGAGCAGTTCTTC. Its protein is CASSQGTGGRDNEQFF.